This TCR beta chain emerged from a study of shared clonotypes between healthy human individuals. Trimming removed 3 bases from V and 12 bases from J, with 12 bases in between. The CDR3 extends over 11 amino acids. Germline assignment: CDR1 SGHDN and CDR2 FVKESK. Donors, without exception, were Caucasian adults residing in Nashville, Tennessee. The assay ran at deep level. Splitting of each subset's genomic DNA was done evenly across several immunoSEQ plates. Generated by immunoSEQ multiplex PCR, the TCRdb table keeps only in-frame clones and is missing some. The sample records roughly 500,000 clones, about 85% being singletons. This clone was detected a few times.

The TCR originated in a woman in her forties in good health. Some clones in this sample may be carry-over from other donors' samples. The chain employs TRBV14 and TRBJ2-7; D unresolved. Material for sequencing was PBMCs. CDR3 sequence (DNA): TGTGCCAGCAGCCACACAGCCCGGCTGTACTTC. Its translation is CASSHTARLYF.